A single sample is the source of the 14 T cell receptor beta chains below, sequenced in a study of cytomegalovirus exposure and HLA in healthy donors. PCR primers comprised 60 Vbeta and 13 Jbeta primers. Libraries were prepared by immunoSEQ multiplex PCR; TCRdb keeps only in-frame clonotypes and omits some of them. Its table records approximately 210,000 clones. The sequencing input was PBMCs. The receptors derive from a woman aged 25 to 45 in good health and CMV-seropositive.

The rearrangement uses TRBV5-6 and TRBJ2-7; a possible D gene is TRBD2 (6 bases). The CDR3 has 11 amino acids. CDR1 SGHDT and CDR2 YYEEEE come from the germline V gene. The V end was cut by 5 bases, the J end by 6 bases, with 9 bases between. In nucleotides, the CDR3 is TGTGCCAGCAGGTTCGGGGGCGAGCAGTACTTC. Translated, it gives CASRFGGEQYF.

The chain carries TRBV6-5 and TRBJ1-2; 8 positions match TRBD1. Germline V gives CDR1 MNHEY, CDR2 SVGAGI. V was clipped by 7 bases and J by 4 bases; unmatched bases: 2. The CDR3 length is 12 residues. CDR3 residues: CASKGQAYGYTF. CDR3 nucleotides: TGTGCCAGCAAGGGACAGGCCTATGGCTACACCTTC.

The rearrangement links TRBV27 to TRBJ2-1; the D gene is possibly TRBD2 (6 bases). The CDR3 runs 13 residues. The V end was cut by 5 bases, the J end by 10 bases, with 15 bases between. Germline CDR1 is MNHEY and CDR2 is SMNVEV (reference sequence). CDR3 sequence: CASSLMGGPEQFF. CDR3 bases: TGTGCCAGCAGTCTAATGGGGGGACCCGAGCAGTTCTTC.

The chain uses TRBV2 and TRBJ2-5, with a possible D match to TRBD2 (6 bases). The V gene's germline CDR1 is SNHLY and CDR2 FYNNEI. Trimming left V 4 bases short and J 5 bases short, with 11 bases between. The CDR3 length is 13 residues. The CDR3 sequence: CASSGGLAETQYF. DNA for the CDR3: TGTGCCAGCAGTGGGGGACTGGCGGAGACCCAGTACTTC.

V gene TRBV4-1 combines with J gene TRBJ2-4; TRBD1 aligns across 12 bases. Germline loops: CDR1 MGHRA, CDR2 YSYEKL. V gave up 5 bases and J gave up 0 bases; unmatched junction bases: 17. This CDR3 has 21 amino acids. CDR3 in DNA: TGCGCCAGCAGCATCCTCATTCCGGGACAGGGGGCCCCTGTAGCCAAAAACATTCAGTACTTC. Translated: CASSILIPGQGAPVAKNIQYF.

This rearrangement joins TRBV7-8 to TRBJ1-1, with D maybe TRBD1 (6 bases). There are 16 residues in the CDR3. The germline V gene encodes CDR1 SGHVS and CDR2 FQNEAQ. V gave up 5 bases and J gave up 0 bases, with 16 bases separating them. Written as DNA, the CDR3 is TGTGCCAGCAGCCCGCGGACAGAGACCTTGAACACTGAAGCTTTCTTT. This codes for CASSPRTETLNTEAFF.

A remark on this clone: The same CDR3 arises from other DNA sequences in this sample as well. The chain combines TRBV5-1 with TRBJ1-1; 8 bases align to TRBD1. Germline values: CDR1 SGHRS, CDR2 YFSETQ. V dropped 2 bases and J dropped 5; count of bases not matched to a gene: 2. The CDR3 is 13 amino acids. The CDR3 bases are TGCGCCAGCAGCTTACAGGGGGATACTGAAGCTTTCTTT. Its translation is CASSLQGDTEAFF.

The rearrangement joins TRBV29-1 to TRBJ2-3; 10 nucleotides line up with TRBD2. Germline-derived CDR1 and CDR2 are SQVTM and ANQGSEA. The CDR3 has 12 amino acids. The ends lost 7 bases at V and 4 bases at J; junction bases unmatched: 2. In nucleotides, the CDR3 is TGCAGCGAGACTAGCGGGTCAGATACGCAGTATTTT. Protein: CSETSGSDTQYF.

The CDR3 sequence: CASSPTGGNQPQHF. For the CDR3, the DNA is TGTGCCAGCAGCCCGACAGGGGGCAATCAGCCCCAGCATTTT. The chain joins TRBV7-2 to TRBJ1-5; the match to TRBD1 covers 8 bases. The CDR3 totals 14 residues. V lost 5 bases, J lost 2 bases, and 2 bases stayed unmatched. Germline assignment: CDR1 SGHTA and CDR2 FQGNSA.

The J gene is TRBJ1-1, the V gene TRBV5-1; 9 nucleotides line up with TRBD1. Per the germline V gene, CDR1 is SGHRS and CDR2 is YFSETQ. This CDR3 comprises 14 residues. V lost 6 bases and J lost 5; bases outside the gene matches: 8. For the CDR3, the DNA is TGCGCCAGCACAGGGGACAGGGTGGGAACTGAAGCTTTCTTT. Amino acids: CASTGDRVGTEAFF. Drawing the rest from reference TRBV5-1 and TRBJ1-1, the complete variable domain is KAGVTQTPRYLIKTRGQQVTLSCSPISGHRSVSWYQQTPGQGLQFLFEYFSETQRNKGNFPGRFSGRQFSNSRSEMNVSTLELGDSALYLCASTGDRVGTEAFFGQGTRLTVV.

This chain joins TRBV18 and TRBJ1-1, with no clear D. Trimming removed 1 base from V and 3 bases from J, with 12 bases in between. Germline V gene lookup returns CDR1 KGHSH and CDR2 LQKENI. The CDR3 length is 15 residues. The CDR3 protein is CASSPRPARDTEAFF. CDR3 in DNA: TGTGCCAGCTCACCACGGCCTGCTCGGGACACTGAAGCTTTCTTT.

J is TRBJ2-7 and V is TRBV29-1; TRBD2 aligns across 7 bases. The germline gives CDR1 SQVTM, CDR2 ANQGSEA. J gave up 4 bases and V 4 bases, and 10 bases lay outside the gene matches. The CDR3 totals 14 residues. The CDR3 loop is CSVARDGTTYEQYF. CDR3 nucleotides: TGCAGCGTTGCCCGGGACGGGACTACTTACGAGCAGTACTTC.

The CDR3: CSVPRENTGELFF. The CDR3 DNA reads as TGCAGCGTTCCCAGGGAGAACACCGGGGAGCTGTTTTTT. The V and J genes are TRBV29-1 and TRBJ2-2, with D perhaps TRBD1 (5 bases). The germline V and J ends were trimmed by 5 bases and 1 base, with 8 bases remaining between them. Germline V gene lookup returns CDR1 SQVTM and CDR2 ANQGSEA. The CDR3 runs to 13 residues.

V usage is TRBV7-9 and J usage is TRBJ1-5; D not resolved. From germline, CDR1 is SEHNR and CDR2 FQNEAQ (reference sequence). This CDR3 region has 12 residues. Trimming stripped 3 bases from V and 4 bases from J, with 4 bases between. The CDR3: CASSFSNQPQHF. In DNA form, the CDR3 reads TGTGCCAGCAGCTTTAGTAATCAGCCCCAGCATTTT. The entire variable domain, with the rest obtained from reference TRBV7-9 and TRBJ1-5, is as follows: DTGVSQNPRHKITKRGQNVTFRCDPISEHNRLYWYRQTLGQGPEFLTYFQNEAQLEKSRLLSDRFSAERPKGSFSTLEIQRTEQGDSAMYLCASSFSNQPQHFGDGTRLSIL.